The present TCR beta chain was sequenced within a study of T cells after yellow fever vaccination. A single record per CDR3 protein comes from TCRdb applying MiXCR to the 5' RACE reads. The sample contains about 550,000 distinct CDR3 sequences, under 25% of which appear only once. After removal of 4 bases from V and 5 bases from J, the junction contained 10 bases not matched to a gene. Germline V gene sequence: CDR1 SGHRS, CDR2 YFSETQ. CDR3 size: 16 residues. V gene TRBV5-1 combines with J gene TRBJ2-7, with 12 bases identical to TRBD1. This TCR came from a man aged 25 to 40 who received the YFV17D yellow fever vaccine. Source: PBMCs, taken 15 days after the yellow fever booster vaccination. CDR3 in amino acids: CASSRTRDRGPHEQYF. The CDR3 coding sequence is TGCGCCAGCAGCCGCACCCGGGACAGGGGGCCCCACGAGCAGTACTTC.